The entry that follows covers one TCR beta chain sequence. The data originate from a study of cytomegalovirus exposure and HLA in healthy donors. This CDR3 is built from 14 residues. Germline CDR1 reads SGDLS; CDR2 reads YYNGEE. Trimming cost V 3 bases and J 7 bases; bases outside gene matches: 7. The PCR employed 60 Vbeta primers together with 13 Jbeta primers. The table came from immunoSEQ multiplex PCR; TCRdb's copy has only in-frame clones and leaves some out. This table holds about 97,000 clones, roughly 76% found once. The specimen sequenced was PBMCs. The clonotype was recovered from a man between 40 and 49 years old in good health and CMV-seronegative. The chain joins TRBV9 to TRBJ1-2; 9 bases fit TRBD1. CDR3 nucleotides: TGTGCCAGCAGCGAGACTACAGGGGGCTCTGGCTACACCTTC. This encodes CASSETTGGSGYTF.